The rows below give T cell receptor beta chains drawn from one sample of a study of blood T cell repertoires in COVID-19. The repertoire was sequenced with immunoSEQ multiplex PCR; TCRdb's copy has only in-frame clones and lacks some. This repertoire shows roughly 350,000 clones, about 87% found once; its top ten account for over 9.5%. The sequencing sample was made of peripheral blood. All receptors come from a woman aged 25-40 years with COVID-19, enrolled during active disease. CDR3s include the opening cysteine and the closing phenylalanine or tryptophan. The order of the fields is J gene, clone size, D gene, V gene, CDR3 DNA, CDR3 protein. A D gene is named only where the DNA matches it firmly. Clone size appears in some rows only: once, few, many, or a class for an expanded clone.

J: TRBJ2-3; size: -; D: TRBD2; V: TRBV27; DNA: TGTGCCAGCAGACTAGCGGGAGCGTCAGATACGCAGTATTTT; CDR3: CASRLAGASDTQYF
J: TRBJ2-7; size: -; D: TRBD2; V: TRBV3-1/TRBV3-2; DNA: TGTGCCAGCAGCCCGGGACTAGCCCACTACGAGCAGTACTTC; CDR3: CASSPGLAHYEQYF
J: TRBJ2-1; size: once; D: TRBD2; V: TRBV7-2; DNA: TGTGCCAGCAGCTCCCTAGCGGGAGGGCCCTACAATGAGCAGTTCTTC; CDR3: CASSSLAGGPYNEQFF
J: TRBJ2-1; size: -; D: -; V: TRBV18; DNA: TGTGCCAGCTCACCGCGACTAGAATCTGAGCAGTTCTTC; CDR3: CASSPRLESEQFF
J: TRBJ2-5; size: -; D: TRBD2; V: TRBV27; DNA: TGTGCCAGCAGTCAGGGACTAGCGGGAGGTGCTGAGACCCAGTACTTC; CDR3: CASSQGLAGGAETQYF
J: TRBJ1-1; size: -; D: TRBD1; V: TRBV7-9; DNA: TGTGCCAGCAGCCCGCTAGGGGGCGCTGAAGCTTTCTTT; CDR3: CASSPLGGAEAFF
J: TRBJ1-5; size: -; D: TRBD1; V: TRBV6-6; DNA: TGTGCCAGCAGATCGGACAGGGACCAGCCCCAGCATTTT; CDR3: CASRSDRDQPQHF
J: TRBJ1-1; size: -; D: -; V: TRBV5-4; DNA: TGTGCCAGCAGCCCGGGACATTTGAACACTGAAGCTTTCTTT; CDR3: CASSPGHLNTEAFF
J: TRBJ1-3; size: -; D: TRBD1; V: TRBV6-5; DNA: TGTGCCAGCCGCCGGGAAGGGGGCAGGGGAAACACCATATATTTT; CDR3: CASRREGGRGNTIYF
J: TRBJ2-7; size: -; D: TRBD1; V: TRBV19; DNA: TGTGCCAGTAGTCCCAGGAAGGACAGGGGAGCAAGCTACGAGCAGTACTTC; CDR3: CASSPRKDRGASYEQYF
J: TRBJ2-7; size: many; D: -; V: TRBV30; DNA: TGTGCCTGGAGTTTCGCTCAGGTGCCCTACGAGCAGTACTTC; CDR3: CAWSFAQVPYEQYF
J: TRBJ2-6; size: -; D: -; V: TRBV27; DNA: TGTGCCAGCAGTCGTCGCCCGAGCTCTGGGGCCAACGTCCTGACTTTC; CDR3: CASSRRPSSGANVLTF
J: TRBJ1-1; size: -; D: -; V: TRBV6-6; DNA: TGTGCCAGCAGTTACTCCACAGGGAAGGTGACTGAAGCTTTCTTT; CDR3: CASSYSTGKVTEAFF
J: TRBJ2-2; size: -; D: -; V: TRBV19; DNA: TGTGCCAGTAGGGTGGGAGGGGGCACCGGGGAGCTGTTTTTT; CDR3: CASRVGGGTGELFF
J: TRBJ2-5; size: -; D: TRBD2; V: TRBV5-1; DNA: TGCACAGCCCTAGCGGAATTCCAAGAGACCCAGTACTTC; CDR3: CTALAEFQETQYF
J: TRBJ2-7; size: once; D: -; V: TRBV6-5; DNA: TGTGCCAGCAGTAACCAACTTCCTCCCGGGGAGCAGTACTTC; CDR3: CASSNQLPPGEQYF
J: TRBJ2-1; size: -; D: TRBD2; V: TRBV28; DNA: TGTGCCAGCAGTTTACTAGCGGACAATGAGCAGTTCTTC; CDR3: CASSLLADNEQFF
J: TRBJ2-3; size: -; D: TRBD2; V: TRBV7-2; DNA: TGTGCCAGCAGCCCCCCGGGACTAGCGGGAGATACGCAGTATTTT; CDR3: CASSPPGLAGDTQYF
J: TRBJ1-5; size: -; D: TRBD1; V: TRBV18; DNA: TGTGCCAGCTCACAGGGACAGCCGATTAGCAATCAGCCCCAGCATTTT; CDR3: CASSQGQPISNQPQHF
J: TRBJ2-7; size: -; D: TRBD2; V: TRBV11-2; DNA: TGTGCCAGCAGCTTGACTAGCGGGAGGTCTCCCTACGAGCAGTACTTC; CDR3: CASSLTSGRSPYEQYF
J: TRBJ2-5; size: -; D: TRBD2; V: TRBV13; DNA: TGTGCCAGCAGCTTACTGGCGGGAGTCCAAGAGACCCAGTACTTC; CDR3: CASSLLAGVQETQYF
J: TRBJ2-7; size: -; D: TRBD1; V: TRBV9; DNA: TGTGCCAGCAGCGAGAGGACAGGGGTCTACGAGCAGTACTTC; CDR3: CASSERTGVYEQYF
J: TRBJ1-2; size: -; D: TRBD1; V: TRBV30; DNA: TGTGCCTGGAGCATGACAGGGGTTTATGGCTACACCTTC; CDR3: CAWSMTGVYGYTF
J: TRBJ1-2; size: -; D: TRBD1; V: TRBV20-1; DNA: TGCAGTGCTAGTAAGGGACAGGACCCGCAAGCGGGCGGCTACACCTTC; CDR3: CSASKGQDPQAGGYTF
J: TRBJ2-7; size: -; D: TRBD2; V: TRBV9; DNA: TGTGCCAGCAGCGTAGATCCGTCTAGCGGGAGGGCTGGCGAGCAGTACTTC; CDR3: CASSVDPSSGRAGEQYF
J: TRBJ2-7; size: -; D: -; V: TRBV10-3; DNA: TGTGCCATCAGCGATCAGTATAGCTTCTCCTACGAGCAGTACTTC; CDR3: CAISDQYSFSYEQYF
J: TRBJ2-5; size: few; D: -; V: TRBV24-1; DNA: TGTGCCACCAGTGATTTGCAGGCCGGGAAAGAGACCCAGTACTTC; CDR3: CATSDLQAGKETQYF
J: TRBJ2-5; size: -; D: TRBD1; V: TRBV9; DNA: TGTGCCAGCAGCCCCGAAGGGACAGGGACGGAGACCCAGTACTTC; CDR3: CASSPEGTGTETQYF
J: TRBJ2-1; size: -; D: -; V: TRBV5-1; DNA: TGCGCCAGCAGCTTAAGAGTTGCCAATGAGCAGTTCTTC; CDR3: CASSLRVANEQFF
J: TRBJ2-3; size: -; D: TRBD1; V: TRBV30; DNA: TGTGCCTGGTTTCTTCGGGGACAGAAAAGCACAGATACGCAGTATTTT; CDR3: CAWFLRGQKSTDTQYF
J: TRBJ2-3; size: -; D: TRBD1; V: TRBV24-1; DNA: TGTGCCACCAGTGGCCGGACAGGGACAGATACGCAGTATTTT; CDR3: CATSGRTGTDTQYF
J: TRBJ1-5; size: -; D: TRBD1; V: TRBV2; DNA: TGTGCCAGCAGTGGAGTGACAGGGCCTAATCAGCCCCAGCATTTT; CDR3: CASSGVTGPNQPQHF
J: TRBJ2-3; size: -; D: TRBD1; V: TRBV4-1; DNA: TGCGCCAGCAGCCTCGGACAGGGGCTCTACACAGATACGCAGTATTTT; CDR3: CASSLGQGLYTDTQYF
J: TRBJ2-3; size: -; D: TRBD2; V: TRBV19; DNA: TGTGCCAGTAGTGCCGGGACTAGCGGGAGGGCCGATAGCACAGATACGCAGTATTTT; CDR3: CASSAGTSGRADSTDTQYF
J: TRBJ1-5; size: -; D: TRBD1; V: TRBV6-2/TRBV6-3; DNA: TGTGCCAGCAGTCGGGACAGGGGGCGAGTTAGCAATCAGCCCCAGCATTTT; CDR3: CASSRDRGRVSNQPQHF
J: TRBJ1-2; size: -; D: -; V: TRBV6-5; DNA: TGTGCCAGCAGGCAGGGGCTAGGCGGCTACACCTTC; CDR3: CASRQGLGGYTF
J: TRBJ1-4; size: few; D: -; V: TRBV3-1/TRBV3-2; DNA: TGTGCCAGCAGCCAAGAAGGGGGGGCGACTAATGAAAAACTGTTTTTT; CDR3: CASSQEGGATNEKLFF
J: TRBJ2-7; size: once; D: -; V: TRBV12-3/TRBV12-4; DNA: TGTGCCAGCAGTTTAAGCAGGGCTAAAGAGCAGTACTTC; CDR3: CASSLSRAKEQYF
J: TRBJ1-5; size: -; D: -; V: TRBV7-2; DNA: TGTGCCAGCAGCTTAGAGAGCCACTTTAGCAATCAGCCCCAGCATTTT; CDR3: CASSLESHFSNQPQHF
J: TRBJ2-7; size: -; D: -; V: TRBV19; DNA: TGTGCCAGTAGTAGCGGTCAGGCGGGGGAGCAGTACTTC; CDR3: CASSSGQAGEQYF
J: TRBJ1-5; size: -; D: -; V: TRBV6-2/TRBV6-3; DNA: TGTGCCAGCAGCCAGGGACTGTATCAGCCCCAGCATTTT; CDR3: CASSQGLYQPQHF